This T cell receptor beta chain was sequenced during a study of T-cell memory formation after mild COVID-19. This clonotype was detected a few times. Each CDR3 protein is one row after TCRdb ran MiXCR on the 5' RACE reads. The sample records more than 300,000 distinct CDR3 sequences, approximately 13% being singletons. The TCR was taken from a man aged 18 to 30 who had mild COVID-19 (a few samples of this study predate the infection). Cell type and time point are not known. The sequenced sample consisted of PBMCs or a T cell subset sorted from them (not recorded which).

CDR3 sequence: CASSPGLSEEQYF. For the CDR3, the DNA is TGTGCCAGCAGCCCGGGACTGTCGGAGGAGCAGTACTTC. The chain couples TRBV3-1 to TRBJ2-7; possible D gene TRBD2, 6 bases. Trimming removed 4 bases from V and 7 bases from J, with 14 bases in between. CDR3 length: 13 amino acids. Germline-derived CDR1 and CDR2 are LGHDT and YNNKEL (reference sequence).